These T cell receptor beta chains were read from a single sample in a study of vaccination effects on CD4 cells after COVID-19. TCRdb's copy holds only in-frame clones and misses some; the assay was immunoSEQ multiplex PCR. The sample lists roughly 27,000 clones; 60% to 80% were seen once. Their cognate antigens are unknown. The source material was CD4+ T cells from PBMCs cultured with SARS-CoV-2 spike peptides, sampled after COVID-19 vaccination. The receptors come from a human donor who received a COVID-19 vaccine. Some clones in this sample may be carry-over from other donors' samples. The CDR3 runs from the conserved cysteine through the conserved F or W. D genes are given only for firm matches. Some rows mark clone size as missing; the rest say once, few, many or name a class of expanded clone.

CDR3aa	CDR3nt	d_gene	j_gene	v_gene	abundance
CASSGNGNQPQHF	TGTGCCAGCTCCGGGAATGGCAATCAGCCCCAGCATTTT	.	TRBJ1-5	TRBV6-5	.
CASSYSMDMAGYTF	TGTGCCAGCAGTTACTCGATGGACATGGCTGGCTACACCTTC	.	TRBJ1-2	TRBV6-6	.
CASSLAGTEPADTQYF	TGTGCCAGCAGCCTCGCCGGGACAGAGCCCGCAGATACGCAGTATTTT	TRBD1	TRBJ2-3	TRBV5-6	.
CASSLAGARGAFF	TGTGCCAGCAGCTTAGCAGGGGCGCGGGGAGCTTTCTTT	.	TRBJ1-1	TRBV7-9	few
CASSVEIADTGELFF	TGTGCCAGCAGCGTAGAGATCGCAGACACCGGGGAGCTGTTTTTT	.	TRBJ2-2	TRBV9	.
CASNRDGTGELFF	TGTGCCAGCAACCGGGACGGCACCGGGGAGCTGTTTTTT	.	TRBJ2-2	TRBV12-3/TRBV12-4	.
CSVARQGGTEAFF	TGCAGCGTTGCACGGCAGGGTGGCACTGAAGCTTTCTTT	.	TRBJ1-1	TRBV29-1	.
CASSLIAGGRQETQYF	TGCGCCAGCAGCTTGATCGCTGGCGGGAGGCAAGAGACCCAGTACTTC	TRBD2	TRBJ2-5	TRBV5-1	once
CATSDSGTGNSPLHF	TGTGCCACCAGTGATTCCGGGACTGGCAATTCACCCCTCCACTTT	.	TRBJ1-6	TRBV24-1	few
CASSLVVNTEAFF	TGTGCCAGCAGCTTAGTAGTGAACACTGAAGCTTTCTTT	.	TRBJ1-1	TRBV7-2	.
CASSSQTGARNSPLHF	TGTGCCAGCAGCTCCCAAACGGGGGCGCGGAATTCACCCCTCCACTTT	.	TRBJ1-6	TRBV5-8	.
CASSIRDSNQPQHF	TGTGCCAGTAGTATCCGGGACAGCAATCAGCCCCAGCATTTT	.	TRBJ1-5	TRBV19	.
CAWRGRGEAFF	TGTGCCTGGAGGGGGAGGGGGGAAGCTTTCTTT	.	TRBJ1-1	TRBV30	.
CASSDETAISELFF	TGTGCCAGCAGCGACGAGACAGCAATCTCGGAGCTGTTTTTT	.	TRBJ2-2	TRBV6-2/TRBV6-3	few
CASSLAWQGGGTEAFF	TGCGCCAGCAGCTTGGCCTGGCAGGGGGGAGGGACTGAAGCTTTCTTT	TRBD1	TRBJ1-1	TRBV5-1	.
CASSTNRNNYGYTF	TGTGCCAGCAGCACCAACAGGAATAACTATGGCTACACCTTC	.	TRBJ1-2	TRBV7-8	.